This T cell receptor beta chain derives from a study of T cells in Graves' hyperthyroidism and ophthalmopathy. Whole-study findings and limits: Model output signaled ophthalmopathy a median roughly six months ahead of onset. Most expanded thyroid clonotypes above 0.001 also appeared in blood.

To note about this clonotype: Its antigen is undetermined.

CDR1 GTSNPN and CDR2 SVGIG come from the germline V gene (reference sequence). The CDR3 runs to 14 residues. V lost 3 bases, J lost 2 bases, and 6 bases stayed unmatched. Researchers amplified the TCR beta CDR3 regions from RNA transcripts. A first-round RT-PCR of the TCR CDR3 used the HTBI primer set. In TCRdb, the multiplex PCR reads were re-called with MiXCR into one record per CDR3 protein. This sample has fewer than 750,000 distinct CDR3 sequences, with 40% to 55% found just once. The V gene is TRBV30, the J gene TRBJ1-2; 7 bases are shared with TRBD1. The sequenced sample consisted of peripheral blood or thyroid tissue (not recorded which). The sequence was obtained from a woman younger than 35 with Graves' hyperthyroidism. The DNA for the CDR3 is TGTGCCTGGAGCGGAACAGGGGACAACTATGGCTACACCTTC. This translates into CAWSGTGDNYGYTF.